Shown below are 24 T cell receptor beta chains from a single sample sequenced in a study of blood T cell repertoires in COVID-19. Here immunoSEQ multiplex PCR was the method, and the copy in TCRdb shows in-frame clones only, minus some. The table shows about 140,000 clones, with roughly 78% occurring only once. Input material: peripheral blood. All receptors come from a man in his 60s with acute or convalescent COVID-19.

The chain carries TRBV19 and TRBJ2-2, with D maybe TRBD2 (6 bases). Trimming left V 5 bases short and J 4 bases short, with 17 bases between. The CDR3 spans 16 residues. Germline CDR1 is LNHDA and CDR2 is SQIVND (reference sequence). The CDR3 loop reads CASSHRRARGTGELFF. The DNA of the CDR3 is TGTGCCAGTAGTCATAGGAGGGCCCGAGGCACCGGGGAGCTGTTTTTT.

The rearrangement joins TRBV7-2 to TRBJ1-5; 7 nucleotides line up with TRBD1. Trimming removed 5 bases from V and 3 bases from J; junction bases left unmatched: 7. CDR3 length: 15 residues. CDR1 SGHTA and CDR2 FQGNSA come from the germline V gene. The CDR3 loop is CASSLGQDYNQPQHF. The CDR3 region has the DNA TGTGCCAGCAGCCTCGGACAGGACTACAATCAGCCCCAGCATTTT.

The chain links TRBV28 to TRBJ1-4, with D unclear. CDR3 length: 15 amino acids. Germline V lookup: CDR1 MDHEN, CDR2 SYDVKM. V was pared by 2 bases and J by 1 base, with 8 bases between. For the CDR3, the DNA is TGTGCCAGCAGTTTAGTCGGGGTAACTAATGAAAAACTGTTTTTT. Amino acids: CASSLVGVTNEKLFF.

This sequence joins TRBV5-6 and TRBJ2-5, with D possibly being TRBD1 (6 bases). CDR1 SGHDT and CDR2 YYEEEE come from the germline V gene. The CDR3 is 14 residues long. V was cut by 4 bases and J by 7 bases, with 17 bases left in between. The DNA of the CDR3 is TGTGCCAGCAGCCCCGGCCCTTTAGGGGGGACCCAGTACTTC. This encodes CASSPGPLGGTQYF.

This clone was observed a single time. The chain recombines TRBV27 with TRBJ2-3, with TRBD1 identical over 7 bases. J was trimmed by 2 bases and V by 6 bases; bases with no gene match: 8. Germline loops: CDR1 MNHEY, CDR2 SMNVEV (reference sequence). The CDR3 is 15 amino acids. The CDR3 spells CASRRTGQYTDTQYF. The CDR3 bases are TGTGCCAGCAGGCGCACGGGACAGTACACAGATACGCAGTATTTT.

The chain uses TRBV12-3 or TRBV12-4 and TRBJ2-1; 7 nucleotides line up with TRBD2. V trimming: 5 bases; J trimming: 10 bases; junction bases outside the gene matches: 8. There are 13 residues in the CDR3. The CDR3 spells CASSPGTNREQFF. The CDR3 DNA follows: TGTGCCAGCAGTCCCGGGACTAATAGAGAGCAGTTCTTC.

The chain uses TRBV7-8 and TRBJ1-2; D is undetermined. This CDR3 has 13 amino acids. Germline V gene sequence: CDR1 SGHVS, CDR2 FQNEAQ. The V and J ends lost 5 bases and 8 bases respectively, with 15 bases between them. The CDR3, as DNA: TGTGCCAGCAGCCCCGCGGGTCCCGGGGGCTACACCTTC. It is translated as CASSPAGPGGYTF.

This clone was recorded a few times. The chain combines TRBV19 with TRBJ2-2; perhaps TRBD1 as D (6 bases). The CDR3 is made up of 13 amino acids. Trimming took 6 bases from V and 5 from J, leaving 10 bases between them. The germline gives CDR1 LNHDA, CDR2 SQIVND (reference sequence). DNA of the CDR3: TGTGCCAGTAGAACTACAGGGACCGGGGAGCTGTTTTTT. Translated: CASRTTGTGELFF. Combining the CDR3 with reference TRBV19 and TRBJ2-2 gives the whole variable domain DGGITQSPKYLFRKEGQNVTLSCEQNLNHDAMYWYRQDPGQGLRLIYYSQIVNDFQKGDIAEGYSVSREKKESFPLTVTSAQKNPTAFYLCASRTTGTGELFFGEGSRLTVL.

This sequence joins TRBV30 and TRBJ2-7; TRBD1 agrees at 9 bases. CDR3 size: 14 residues. Germline values: CDR1 GTSNPN, CDR2 SVGIG (reference sequence). V trimming: 4 bases; J trimming: 0 bases; junction bases outside the gene matches: 4. CDR3 in amino acids: CAWNSGQGSYEQYF. Written as DNA, the CDR3 is TGTGCCTGGAACTCGGGACAGGGCTCCTACGAGCAGTACTTC.

This clone has more than one count but fewer than ten. The rearrangement joins TRBV19 to TRBJ2-3; no clear D gene. In germline, CDR1 is LNHDA, CDR2 SQIVND (reference sequence). V lost 2 bases and J 1 base, leaving 4 bases between the germline ends. This CDR3 contains 13 residues. The CDR3 spells CASSIRGTDTQYF. CDR3 nucleotide sequence: TGTGCCAGTAGTATACGGGGCACAGATACGCAGTATTTT.

The chain couples TRBV9 to TRBJ2-1; D not certain. CDR3 length: 15 amino acids. V dropped 3 bases and J dropped 1 base, with 11 bases sitting between them. Germline V gene sequence: CDR1 SGDLS, CDR2 YYNGEE. DNA of the CDR3: TGTGCCAGCAGCGAGGCGGCTATATCCTACAATGAGCAGTTCTTC. Translating gives CASSEAAISYNEQFF.

V and J are TRBV21-1 and TRBJ1-2; TRBD1, the table's D call, was not compared with the DNA. TRBV21-1 has pseudogene status. The CDR3 is made up of 17 amino acids. As DNA, the CDR3 is TGTGCCAGCATCAAACAGTCGACAGGGGGAAAAAGCTATGGCTACACCTTC. This translates into CASIKQSTGGKSYGYTF.

This chain connects TRBV30 to TRBJ1-5; no clear D gene. The CDR3 runs to 13 residues. CDR1 and CDR2 (germline): GTSNPN, SVGIG (reference sequence). V lost 4 bases, J lost 5 bases, and 12 bases lay in between. The CDR3 is CAWTDGRDQPQHF. The CDR3 bases are TGTGCCTGGACCGACGGGAGGGATCAGCCCCAGCATTTT.

The chain is built from TRBV7-9 and TRBJ1-4; possible D gene TRBD1, 5 bases. Trimming removed 2 bases at V and 5 bases at J, with 15 bases between. In germline, CDR1 is SEHNR, CDR2 FQNEAQ (reference sequence). This CDR3 contains 16 residues. DNA of the CDR3: TGTGCCAGCAGCTTAAGTAAGGGACTGAAGAATGAAAAACTGTTTTTT. Translating gives CASSLSKGLKNEKLFF.

The V and J genes are TRBV9 and TRBJ2-2, with D unclear. Germline V gene data show CDR1 as SGDLS and CDR2 as YYNGEE. This CDR3 contains 14 residues. Deletions cut 4 bases from V and 1 base from J, with 8 bases between. CDR3 in DNA: TGTGCCAGCAGCCCCGACTTGAACACCGGGGAGCTGTTTTTT. Its translation is CASSPDLNTGELFF.

Points on this clone: Other DNA sequences in the same sample also yield this CDR3. The V gene is TRBV19, the J gene TRBJ2-1; D not resolved. There are 14 residues in the CDR3. Deletions cut 6 bases from V and 0 bases from J, with 9 bases between. The germline CDR1 and CDR2 sequences are LNHDA and SQIVND (reference sequence). The CDR3 spells CASSLSGSYNEQFF. Written as DNA, the CDR3 is TGTGCCAGTAGCCTTTCAGGCTCCTACAATGAGCAGTTCTTC.

V gene TRBV6-6 combines with J gene TRBJ2-3; weak D call: TRBD2 (6 bases). This CDR3 has 17 residues. Trimming stripped 5 bases from V and 4 bases from J, with 22 bases between. The germline V gene encodes CDR1 MNHNY and CDR2 SVGAGI (reference sequence). The CDR3 coding sequence is TGTGCCAGCAGTGGATCCGGATGGGGGACTCCCCCAGATACGCAGTATTTT. It is translated as CASSGSGWGTPPDTQYF.

As to this clone: One junction end disagrees with the germline gene, perhaps due to a read error. The chain couples TRBV2 to TRBJ1-6, with D tentatively TRBD1 (5 bases). This CDR3 has 10 amino acids. CDR1 is SNHLY and CDR2 is FYNNEI in the germline V gene. CDR3 coding DNA: TGTGCCAGCAAGGGTGGGGCGATTCGCTTT. Translating gives CASKGGAIRF. Combining the CDR3 with reference TRBV2 and TRBJ1-6 gives the whole variable domain EPEVTQTPSHQVTQMGQEVILRCVPISNHLYFYWYRQILGQKVEFLVSFYNNEISEKSEIFDDQFSVERPDGSNFTLKIRSTKLEDSAMYFCASKGGAIRFGNGTRLTVT.

The rearrangement links TRBV9 to TRBJ2-2; the match to TRBD2 covers 7 bases. The CDR3 totals 14 residues. Trimming at V came to 4 bases and at J to 6 bases, leaving 6 bases not matched to a gene. Germline V lookup: CDR1 SGDLS, CDR2 YYNGEE. CDR3 protein: CASSPRLASGELFF. In DNA, the CDR3 is TGTGCCAGCAGCCCCAGACTAGCTTCCGGGGAGCTGTTTTTT.

V gene TRBV28 combines with J gene TRBJ2-2; 11 nucleotides agree with TRBD2. The CDR3 consists of 17 residues. Germline CDR1 is MDHEN and CDR2 is SYDVKM. V shed 3 bases and J 8 bases; nucleotides not matched to a gene: 11. The CDR3, as DNA: TGTGCCAGCAGTTTTGACGTACTAGCGGGAGATCGAGGGGAGCTGTTTTTT. Translated: CASSFDVLAGDRGELFF.

CDR3: CASSVLARNEQFF. CDR3 nucleotide sequence: TGTGCCAGTAGTGTACTAGCCCGGAATGAGCAGTTCTTC. V is TRBV19 and J is TRBJ2-1; possible D gene TRBD2, 6 bases. CDR3 length: 13 residues. V lost 5 bases to trimming and J lost 7 bases, with 12 bases between them. CDR1 and CDR2 (germline): LNHDA, SQIVND (reference sequence).

V usage is TRBV28 and J usage is TRBJ1-1; tentatively, D is TRBD1 (5 bases). Germline V gene data show CDR1 as MDHEN and CDR2 as SYDVKM. The CDR3 has 14 residues. V lost 5 bases and J lost 4, with 14 bases in between. The CDR3 region has the DNA TGTGCCAGCAGTGCCCTCGGGGGTGGCACTGAAGCTTTCTTT. Translated: CASSALGGGTEAFF.

Details on this clone: This specimen includes other DNA sequences encoding the same CDR3. The chain employs TRBV28 and TRBJ1-6; D is ambiguous. The CDR3 sequence is 14 residues long. Germline-derived CDR1 and CDR2 are MDHEN and SYDVKM. Trimming stripped 6 bases from V and 9 bases from J, with 15 bases between. The DNA of the CDR3 is TGTGCCAGCAGCCCTCCGAGTCGGGGTTCACCCCTCCACTTT. Translation: CASSPPSRGSPLHF.

The chain recombines TRBV10-3 with TRBJ2-3; 8 bases fit TRBD2. The CDR3 consists of 16 residues. Germline-derived CDR1 and CDR2 are ENHRY and SYGVKD. The trim removed 6 bases at V and 2 bases at J, leaving 10 bases unmatched. In DNA form, the CDR3 reads TGTGCCATCAGCGAAACGGGGGGGGTGAACACAGATACGCAGTATTTT. This translates into CAISETGGVNTDTQYF.